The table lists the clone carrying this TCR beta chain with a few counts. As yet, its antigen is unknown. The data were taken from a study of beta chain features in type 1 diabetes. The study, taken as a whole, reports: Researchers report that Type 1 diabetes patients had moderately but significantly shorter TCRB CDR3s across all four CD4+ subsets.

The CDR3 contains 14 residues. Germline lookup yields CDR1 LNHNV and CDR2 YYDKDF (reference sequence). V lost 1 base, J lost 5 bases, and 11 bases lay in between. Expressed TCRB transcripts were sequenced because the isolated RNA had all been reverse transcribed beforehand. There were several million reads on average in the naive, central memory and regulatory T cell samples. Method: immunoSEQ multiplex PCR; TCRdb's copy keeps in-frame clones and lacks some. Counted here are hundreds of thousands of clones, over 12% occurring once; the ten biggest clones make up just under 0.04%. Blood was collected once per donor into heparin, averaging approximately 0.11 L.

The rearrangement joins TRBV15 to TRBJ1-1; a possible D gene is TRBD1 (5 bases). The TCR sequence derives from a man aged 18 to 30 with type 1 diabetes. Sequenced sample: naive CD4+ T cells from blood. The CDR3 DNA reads TGTGCCACCAGCAGAGGAGGGGTTGGGACTGAAGCTTTCTTT. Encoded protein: CATSRGGVGTEAFF.